These 6 T cell receptor beta chains originate from one sample sequenced in a study of control samples from healthy donors and cancer patients. Assay used: immunoSEQ multiplex PCR; TCRdb lists only in-frame clones, some missing. The repertoire has about 140,000 clones, roughly nine tenths of them found once; the top ten carry about 7.1%. The sample comprised blood. The receptors derive from a man in his late teens or twenties in good health.

The chain recombines TRBV19 with TRBJ2-4; 7 bases line up with TRBD1. CDR1 is LNHDA and CDR2 is SQIVND in the germline V gene (reference sequence). The V segment lost 3 bases and the J segment 6 bases; nucleotides outside the gene matches: 2. The CDR3 sequence is 13 residues long. The CDR3 coding sequence is TGTGCCAGTAGTATGGGGACAGTAAACATTCAGTACTTC. Residues: CASSMGTVNIQYF.

The CDR3, as DNA: TGTGCAAGTCGCTTAAACAGGGGTTCACCCCTCCACTTT. It encodes CASRLNRGSPLHF. The chain combines TRBV12-2 with TRBJ1-6; the table's D gene call, TRBD1, was not cross checked with the DNA. TRBV12-2 is flagged as a pseudogene. This CDR3 spans 13 amino acids.

The chain employs TRBV24-1 and TRBJ2-3, with D possibly called TRBD1 or TRBD2 (6 bases each). The CDR3 sequence is 16 residues long. Per the germline V gene, CDR1 is KGHDR and CDR2 is SFDVKD. The V end was cut by 4 bases, the J end by 0 bases, with 13 bases between. Here the CDR3 DNA reads TGTGCCACCAGTGAAGGTGGAGGGGGGAGCACAGATACGCAGTATTTT. The encoded protein is CATSEGGGGSTDTQYF.

V and J are TRBV13 and TRBJ2-3; no clear D gene. Trimming removed 2 bases at V and 4 bases at J, with 22 bases between. The CDR3 spans 18 residues. CDR1 and CDR2 (germline): PRHDT, FYEKMQ (reference sequence). The CDR3 nucleotides are TGTGCCAGCAGCTTAATGATCCCGGGTGGTTTGCCCCCAGATACGCAGTATTTT. Translating it yields CASSLMIPGGLPPDTQYF. The full variable domain, in which reference TRBV13 and TRBJ2-3 provide the parts outside the CDR3, is AAGVIQSPRHLIKEKRETATLKCYPIPRHDTVYWYQQGPGQDPQFLISFYEKMQSDKGSIPDRFSAQQFSDYHSELNMSSLELGDSALYFCASSLMIPGGLPPDTQYFGPGTRLTVL.

J is TRBJ2-2 and V is TRBV9; D perhaps matches TRBD2 (5 bases). The CDR3 consists of 15 residues. In germline, CDR1 is SGDLS, CDR2 YYNGEE. Deletions cut 0 bases from V and 8 bases from J, with 14 bases between. The CDR3 is CASSVATGERGELFF. Written as DNA, the CDR3 is TGTGCCAGCAGCGTAGCTACTGGGGAGAGGGGGGAGCTGTTTTTT. The whole variable domain, remainder taken from reference TRBV9 and TRBJ2-2, is DSGVTQTPKHLITATGQRVTLRCSPRSGDLSVYWYQQSLDQGLQFLIQYYNGEERAKGNILERFSAQQFPDLHSELNLSSLELGDSALYFCASSVATGERGELFFGEGSRLTVL.

The chain is built from TRBV11-2 and TRBJ2-3; D may be TRBD2 (5 bases). Trimming pared 2 bases from V and 2 bases from J, leaving 14 bases between. Germline assignment: CDR1 SGHAT and CDR2 FQNNGV. The CDR3 length is 16 residues. The DNA of the CDR3 is TGTGCCAGCAGCTTACGACTATCCAAGCTCACAGATACGCAGTATTTT. It yields the protein CASSLRLSKLTDTQYF.